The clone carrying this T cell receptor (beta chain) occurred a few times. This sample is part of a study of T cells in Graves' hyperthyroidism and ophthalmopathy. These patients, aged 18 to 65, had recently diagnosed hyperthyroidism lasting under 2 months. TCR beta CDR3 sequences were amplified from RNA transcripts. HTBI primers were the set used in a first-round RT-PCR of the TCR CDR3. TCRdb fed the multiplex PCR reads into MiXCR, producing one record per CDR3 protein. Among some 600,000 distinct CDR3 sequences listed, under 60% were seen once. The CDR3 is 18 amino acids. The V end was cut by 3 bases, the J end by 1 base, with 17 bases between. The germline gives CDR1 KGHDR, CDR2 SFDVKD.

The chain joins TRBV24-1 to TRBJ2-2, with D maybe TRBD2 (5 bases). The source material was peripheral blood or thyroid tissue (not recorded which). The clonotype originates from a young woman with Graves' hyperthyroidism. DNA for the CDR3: TGTGCCACCAGTGATCGGGGTGGGCAGAAGTTGAACACCGGGGAGCTGTTTTTT. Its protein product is CATSDRGGQKLNTGELFF.